The sequence of this T cell receptor beta chain was determined in a study of blood T cell repertoires in COVID-19. Looking at the study overall: Acute and convalescent COVID-19 specimens originated in the United States, Italy and Spain. The cDNA or gDNA used as material had been derived from T cells, B-cell-depleted T cells, or PBMCs.

The V end was cut by 1 base, the J end by 6 bases, with 18 bases between. CDR1 LGHNA and CDR2 YNFKEQ come from the germline V gene. This CDR3 is 16 amino acids long. Original methodology: Reference gene primers were amplified, and this amplification served to estimate nucleated cell counts. Sequenced by immunoSEQ multiplex PCR; TCRdb stores in-frame clones only, minus some. For V, J and clone size, that table is used; D and trimming come from the DNA. The sample has roughly 230,000 clones, 84% seen once. Sequencing was carried out using peripheral blood. The J gene is TRBJ1-2, the V gene TRBV4-2; possibly TRBD1 for D (5 bases). This TCR derives from a man aged 45-65 years with acute or convalescent COVID-19. The CDR3 sequence is CASSQAHAQATNGYTF. The CDR3 coding sequence is TGTGCCAGCAGCCAAGCCCACGCACAGGCCACGAATGGCTACACCTTC.